This T cell receptor (beta chain) was retrieved from a study of identical twins. There are 17 residues in the CDR3. Via MiXCR, TCRdb re-called the 5' RACE reads, giving one row per CDR3 protein. The sample has approximately 280,000 distinct CDR3 sequences, about 8% seen once. This clonotype was counted between two and nine times. These data also featured in a second study, about yellow fever vaccine responses in identical twins.

The rearrangement joins TRBV21-1 to TRBJ1-1; the table gives TRBD1 as D, unverified against the DNA. TRBV21-1 counts as a pseudogene. The receptor comes from a woman aged 18 to 35 in good health. Material: memory (CD45RO+) T cells sorted from blood. CDR3 in DNA: TGTGCCAGCAGCACCACCCGGACAGGGACCATGAACACTGAAGCTTTCTTT. This gives the protein CASSTTRTGTMNTEAFF.